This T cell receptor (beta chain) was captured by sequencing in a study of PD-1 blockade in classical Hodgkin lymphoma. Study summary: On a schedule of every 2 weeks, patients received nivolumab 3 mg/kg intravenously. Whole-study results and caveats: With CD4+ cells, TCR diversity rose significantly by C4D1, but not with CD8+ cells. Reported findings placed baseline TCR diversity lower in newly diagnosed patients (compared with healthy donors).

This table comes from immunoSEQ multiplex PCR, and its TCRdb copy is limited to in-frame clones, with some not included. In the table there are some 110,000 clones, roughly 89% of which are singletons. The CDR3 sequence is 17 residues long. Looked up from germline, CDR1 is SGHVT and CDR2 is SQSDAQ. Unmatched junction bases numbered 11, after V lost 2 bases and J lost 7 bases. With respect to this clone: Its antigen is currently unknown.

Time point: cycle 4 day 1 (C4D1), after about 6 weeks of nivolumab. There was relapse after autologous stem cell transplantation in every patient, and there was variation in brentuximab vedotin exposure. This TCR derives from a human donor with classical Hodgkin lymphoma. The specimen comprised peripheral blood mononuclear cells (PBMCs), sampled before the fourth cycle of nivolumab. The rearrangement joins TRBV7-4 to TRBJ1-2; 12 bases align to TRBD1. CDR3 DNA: TGTGCCAGCAGCTTAAAGGGACAGGGGGCCTATAATGTTGGCTACACCTTC. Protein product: CASSLKGQGAYNVGYTF.